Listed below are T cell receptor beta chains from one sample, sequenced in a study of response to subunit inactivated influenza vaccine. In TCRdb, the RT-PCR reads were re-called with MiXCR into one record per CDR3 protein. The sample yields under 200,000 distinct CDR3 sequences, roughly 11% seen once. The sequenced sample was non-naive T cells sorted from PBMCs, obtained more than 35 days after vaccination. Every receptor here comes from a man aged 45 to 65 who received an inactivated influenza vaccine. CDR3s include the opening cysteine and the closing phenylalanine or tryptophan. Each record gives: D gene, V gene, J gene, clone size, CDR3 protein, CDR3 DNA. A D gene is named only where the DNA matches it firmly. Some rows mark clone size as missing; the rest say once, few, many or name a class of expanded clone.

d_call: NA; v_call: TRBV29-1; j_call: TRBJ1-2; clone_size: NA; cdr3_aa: CSVEGQIRTGYTF; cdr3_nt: TGCAGCGTTGAAGGCCAGATCAGAACTGGCTACACCTTC
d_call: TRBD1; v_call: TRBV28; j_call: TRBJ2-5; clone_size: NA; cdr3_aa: CASSFTGTGRQETQYF; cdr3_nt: TGTGCCAGCAGCTTTACGGGGACAGGGAGGCAAGAGACCCAGTACTTC
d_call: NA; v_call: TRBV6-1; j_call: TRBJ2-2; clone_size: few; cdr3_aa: CASSLRRRYTGGELFF; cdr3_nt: TGTGCCAGCAGCCTCAGGAGGAGATACACCGGCGGGGAGCTGTTTTTT
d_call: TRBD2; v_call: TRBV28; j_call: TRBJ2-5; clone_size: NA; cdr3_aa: CASRPGTSGVETQYF; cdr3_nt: TGTGCCAGCAGGCCCGGGACTAGTGGCGTGGAGACCCAGTACTTC
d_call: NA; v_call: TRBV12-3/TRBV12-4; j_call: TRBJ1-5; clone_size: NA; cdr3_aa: CASRGGAPQPQHF; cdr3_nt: TGTGCCAGCAGGGGAGGAGCCCCTCAGCCCCAGCATTTT
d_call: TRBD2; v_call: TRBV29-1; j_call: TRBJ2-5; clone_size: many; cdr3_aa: CSVVSLAGVETQYF; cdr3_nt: TGCAGCGTTGTGTCCCTAGCGGGGGTGGAGACCCAGTACTTC
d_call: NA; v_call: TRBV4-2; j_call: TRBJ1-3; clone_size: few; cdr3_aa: CASSQDPLSSGNTIYF; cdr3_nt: TGTGCCAGCAGCCAAGATCCCCTGAGCTCTGGAAACACCATATATTTT
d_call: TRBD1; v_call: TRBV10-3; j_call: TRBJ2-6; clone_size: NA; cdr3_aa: CAISESGQGIAGANVLTF; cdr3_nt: TGTGCCATCAGTGAGTCTGGACAGGGTATCGCGGGGGCCAACGTCCTGACTTTC
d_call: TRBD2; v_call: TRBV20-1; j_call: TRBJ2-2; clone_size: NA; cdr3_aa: CSARDSGGGELFF; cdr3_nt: TGCAGTGCTAGAGATAGCGGGGGAGGGGAGCTGTTTTTT
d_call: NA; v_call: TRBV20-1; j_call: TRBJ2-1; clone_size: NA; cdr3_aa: CSARGPRGGPSYYNEQFF; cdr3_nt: TGCAGTGCTAGAGGACCCCGCGGGGGCCCCTCCTACTACAATGAGCAGTTCTTC
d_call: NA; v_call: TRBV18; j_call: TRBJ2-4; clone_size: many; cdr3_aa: CASSPWVEGNIQYF; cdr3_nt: TGTGCCAGCTCACCCTGGGTAGAGGGAAACATTCAGTACTTC
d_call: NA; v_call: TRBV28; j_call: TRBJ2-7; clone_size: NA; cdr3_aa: CASSLLGRDSAEQYF; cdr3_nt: TGTGCCAGCAGTTTGCTTGGCAGGGACTCGGCTGAGCAGTACTTC
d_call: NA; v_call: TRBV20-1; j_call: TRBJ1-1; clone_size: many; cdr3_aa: CSARRGGLNTEAFF; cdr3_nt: TGCAGTGCCCGCCGAGGGGGGCTGAACACTGAAGCTTTCTTT
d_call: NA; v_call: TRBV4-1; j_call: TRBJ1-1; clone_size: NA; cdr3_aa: CASSQTFQGTEAFF; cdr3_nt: TGCGCCAGCAGCCAGACTTTCCAGGGGACTGAAGCTTTCTTT
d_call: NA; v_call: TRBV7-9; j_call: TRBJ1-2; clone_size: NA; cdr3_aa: CASSSGPLVF; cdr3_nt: TGTGCCAGCAGCAGCGGACCCCTGGTCTTC
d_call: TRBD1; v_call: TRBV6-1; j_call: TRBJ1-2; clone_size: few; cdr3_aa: CASTPRTGGVVGYTF; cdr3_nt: TGTGCCAGCACTCCTCGGACAGGGGGCGTTGTCGGCTACACCTTC
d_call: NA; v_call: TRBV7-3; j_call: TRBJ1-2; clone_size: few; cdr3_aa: CASSPSGGNYGYTF; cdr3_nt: TGTGCCAGCAGCCCCTCGGGGGGGAACTATGGCTACACCTTC
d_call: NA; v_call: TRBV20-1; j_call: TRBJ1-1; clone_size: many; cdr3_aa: CSARTVRGDTEAFF; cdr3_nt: TGCAGTGCTAGGACCGTAAGGGGGGACACTGAAGCTTTCTTT
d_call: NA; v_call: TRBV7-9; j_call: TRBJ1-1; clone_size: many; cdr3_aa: CASSRQENTEAFF; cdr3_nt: TGTGCCAGCAGCCGACAGGAGAACACTGAAGCTTTCTTT
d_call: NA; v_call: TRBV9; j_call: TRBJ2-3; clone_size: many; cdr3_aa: CASGPGGRTDTQYF; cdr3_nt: TGTGCCAGCGGCCCCGGGGGGCGGACAGATACGCAGTATTTT
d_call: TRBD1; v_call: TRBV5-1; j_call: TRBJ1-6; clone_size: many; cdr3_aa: CASSLGTGNSPLHF; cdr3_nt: TGCGCCAGCAGCTTGGGGACAGGAAATTCACCCCTCCACTTT
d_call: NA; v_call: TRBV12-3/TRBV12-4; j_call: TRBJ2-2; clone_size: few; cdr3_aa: CASRYSGGELFF; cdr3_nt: TGTGCCAGCCGGTATAGCGGCGGGGAGCTGTTTTTT
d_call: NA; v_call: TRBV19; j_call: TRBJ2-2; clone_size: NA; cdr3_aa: CASFRGGVNTGELFF; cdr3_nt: TGTGCCAGTTTTCGCGGGGGCGTTAACACCGGGGAGCTGTTTTTT